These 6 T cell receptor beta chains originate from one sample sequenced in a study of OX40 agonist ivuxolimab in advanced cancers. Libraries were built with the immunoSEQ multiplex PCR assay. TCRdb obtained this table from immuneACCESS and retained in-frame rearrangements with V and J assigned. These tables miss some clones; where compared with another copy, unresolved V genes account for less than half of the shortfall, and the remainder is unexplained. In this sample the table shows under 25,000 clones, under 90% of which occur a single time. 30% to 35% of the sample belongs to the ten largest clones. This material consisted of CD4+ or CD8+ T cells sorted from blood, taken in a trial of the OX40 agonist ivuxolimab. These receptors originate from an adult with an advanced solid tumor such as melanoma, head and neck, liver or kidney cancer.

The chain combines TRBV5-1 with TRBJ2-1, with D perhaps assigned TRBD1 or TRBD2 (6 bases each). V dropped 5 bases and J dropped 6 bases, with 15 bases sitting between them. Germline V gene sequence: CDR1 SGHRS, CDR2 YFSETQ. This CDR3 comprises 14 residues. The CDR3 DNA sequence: TGCGCCAGCAGGCCGGGGGCGCAGGGCAATGAGCAGTTCTTC. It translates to CASRPGAQGNEQFF. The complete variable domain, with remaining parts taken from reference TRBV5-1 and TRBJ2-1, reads KAGVTQTPRYLIKTRGQQVTLSCSPISGHRSVSWYQQTPGQGLQFLFEYFSETQRNKGNFPGRFSGRQFSNSRSEMNVSTLELGDSALYLCASRPGAQGNEQFFGPGTRLTVL.

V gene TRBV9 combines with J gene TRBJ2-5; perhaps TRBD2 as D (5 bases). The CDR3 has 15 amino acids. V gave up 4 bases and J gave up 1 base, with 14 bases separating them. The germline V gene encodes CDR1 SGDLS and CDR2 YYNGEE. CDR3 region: CASSPSNGIQETQYF. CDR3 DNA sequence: TGTGCCAGCAGCCCGAGCAACGGGATCCAAGAGACCCAGTACTTC.

CDR3 bases: TGTGCCAGCAGCTTGGCAGGGGGAAGTTCCTACGAGCAGTACTTC. Residues: CASSLAGGSSYEQYF. V gene TRBV5-4 combines with J gene TRBJ2-7; 7 bases fit TRBD1. CDR3 length equals 15 residues. CDR1 SGHNT and CDR2 YYREEE come from the germline V gene (reference sequence). Trimming took 0 bases from V and 1 from J; bases not matched to a gene: 4.

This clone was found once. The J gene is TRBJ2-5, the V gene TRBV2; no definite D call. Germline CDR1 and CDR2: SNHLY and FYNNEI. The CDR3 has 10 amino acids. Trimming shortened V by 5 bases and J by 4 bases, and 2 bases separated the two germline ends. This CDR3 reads CASSIETQYF. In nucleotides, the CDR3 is TGTGCCAGCAGTATAGAGACCCAGTACTTC. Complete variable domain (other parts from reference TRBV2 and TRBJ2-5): EPEVTQTPSHQVTQMGQEVILRCVPISNHLYFYWYRQILGQKVEFLVSFYNNEISEKSEIFDDQFSVERPDGSNFTLKIRSTKLEDSAMYFCASSIETQYFGPGTRLLVL.

Written as DNA, the CDR3 is TGTGCCAGCAGCTTCGTACAGGGGAAAAAACTGTTTTTT. Translation: CASSFVQGKKLFF. The chain is built from TRBV5-5 and TRBJ1-4; 7 nucleotides line up with TRBD1. Per the germline V gene, CDR1 is SGHKS and CDR2 is YYEKEE (reference sequence). Trimming cost V 2 bases and J 9 bases; bases outside gene matches: 4. The CDR3 runs 13 residues.

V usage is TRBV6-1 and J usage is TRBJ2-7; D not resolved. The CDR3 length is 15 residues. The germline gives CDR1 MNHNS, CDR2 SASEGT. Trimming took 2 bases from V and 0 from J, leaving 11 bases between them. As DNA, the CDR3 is TGTGCCAGCAGTGAAAATCCGAGGAGCTCCTACGAGCAGTACTTC. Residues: CASSENPRSSYEQYF.